This TCR beta chain was profiled in a study of blood T cell repertoires in COVID-19. Study details: Researchers got acute and convalescent COVID-19 samples from the United States, Italy and Spain. PBMCs, B-cell-depleted T cells, or T cells provided the cDNA or gDNA that made up the material.

Original processing notes: How many nucleated cells were present was estimated from reference gene primer amplification. TCRdb's table, derived via immunoSEQ multiplex PCR, lists solely in-frame clones and lacks some. Clone size and the V and J calls come from that table; the DNA yielded D and trimming. Of about 220,000 clones in the sample, over 60% were seen once. CDR1 and CDR2 (germline): SNHLY, FYNNEI. CDR3 length equals 14 residues. J gave up 4 bases and V 3 bases, and 4 bases lay outside the gene matches. The sequence was collected from a woman between 65 and 79 years old with acute or convalescent COVID-19. This rearrangement joins TRBV2 to TRBJ1-2; 8 positions agree with TRBD1. The material sequenced was peripheral blood. CDR3 sequence reads: CASSDPGGLYGYTF. CDR3 nucleotide sequence: TGTGCCAGCAGTGATCCAGGGGGCCTCTATGGCTACACCTTC.